The table lists the clone carrying this T cell receptor (beta chain) with many counts. What it binds is not known. Amplification of TCR beta CDR3 regions was performed using RNA transcripts as template. First-round RT-PCR of the TCR CDR3 relied on the HTBI primer set. TCRdb re-called the multiplex PCR reads with MiXCR, one entry per CDR3 protein. The profile shows about 480,000 distinct CDR3 sequences, around 14% of them singletons. This sample was taken from a study of T cells in Graves' hyperthyroidism and ophthalmopathy. General study findings and limits: The model foresaw ophthalmopathy a median around 6.4 months prior to onset. Blood held most thyroid clonotypes expanded above 0.001 frequency. A 13 V-J model separated ophthalmopathy from stable hyperthyroidism.

The germline gives CDR1 SGHVS, CDR2 FQNEAQ. V lost 2 bases and J lost 10, with 21 bases in between. CDR3 length: 16 amino acids. Sequenced sample: blood. The rearrangement uses TRBV7-8 and TRBJ2-1; D possibly uses TRBD1 or TRBD2 (6 bases each). The receptor was derived from a woman aged 18-29 years with Graves' hyperthyroidism. CDR3 in amino acids: CASSLRLGGATGEQFF. DNA for the CDR3: TGTGCCAGCAGCTTAAGATTGGGCGGGGCGACAGGAGAGCAGTTCTTC.